One and the same sample provided the 3 T cell receptor beta chains below, sequenced in a study of prognosis after radiotherapy for stage I lung cancer. With two-round multiplex PCR, TCR beta CDR3 sequences were amplified from genomic DNA. The use of primers specific to each TRBV and TRBJ gene characterized first-round PCR. TCRdb reprocessed the multiplex PCR reads via MiXCR and lists one record per CDR3 protein. The sample shows about 16,000 distinct CDR3 sequences, roughly two fifths of them seen only once. The specimen comprised PBMCs, sampled before or after stereotactic body radiation therapy (not recorded which). These receptor sequences come from a donor over 45 with non-small cell lung cancer.

As DNA, the CDR3 is TGTGCCTGGAGTGGGACATCTAGCTATGGCTACACCTTC. Amino acids: CAWSGTSSYGYTF. V and J are TRBV30 and TRBJ1-2; tentatively, D is TRBD1 (5 bases). Trimming stripped 1 base from V and 4 bases from J, with 10 bases between. The germline gives CDR1 GTSNPN, CDR2 SVGIG (reference sequence). The CDR3 totals 13 residues.

There are many counts of this clonotype. The chain recombines TRBV20-1 with TRBJ2-5; 9 bases are a match to TRBD1. The V gene end was trimmed by 1 base and the J gene end by 4 bases; junction bases not matched to a gene: 4. CDR3 size: 14 residues. Per the germline V gene, CDR1 is DFQATT and CDR2 is SNEGSKA (reference sequence). The DNA of the CDR3 is TGCAGTGCTAGAGGGACAGGGGTCGGAGAGACCCAGTACTTC. The encoded protein is CSARGTGVGETQYF.

This clonotype was seen a handful of times. The chain recombines TRBV30 with TRBJ1-1; D is unclear. Germline V gene data show CDR1 as GTSNPN and CDR2 as SVGIG (reference sequence). The V end lost 3 bases, the J end lost 1 base, and 12 bases lay between the germline ends. This CDR3 is built from 14 residues. CDR3 region: CAWRSPGRNTEAFF. DNA for the CDR3: TGTGCCTGGAGGTCTCCAGGCAGGAACACTGAAGCTTTCTTT.